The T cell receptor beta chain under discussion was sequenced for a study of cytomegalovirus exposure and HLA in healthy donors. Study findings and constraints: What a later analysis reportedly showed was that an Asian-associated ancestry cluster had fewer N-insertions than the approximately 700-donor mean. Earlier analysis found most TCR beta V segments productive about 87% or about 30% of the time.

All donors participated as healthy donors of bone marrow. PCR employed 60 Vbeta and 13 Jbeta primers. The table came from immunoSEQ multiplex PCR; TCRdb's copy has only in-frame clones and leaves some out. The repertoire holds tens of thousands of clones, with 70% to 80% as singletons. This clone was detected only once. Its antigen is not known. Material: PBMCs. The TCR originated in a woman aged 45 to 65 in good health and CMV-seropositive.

The CDR3 loop is CASRELGLNYGYTF. In DNA, the CDR3 is TGTGCCAGTAGGGAACTGGGGCTTAACTATGGCTACACCTTC. The V gene is TRBV19, the J gene TRBJ1-2, with D maybe TRBD1 (5 bases). Trimming stripped 6 bases from V and 1 base from J, with 12 bases between. CDR1 is LNHDA, CDR2 SQIVND, per germline (reference sequence). The CDR3 is made up of 14 amino acids.